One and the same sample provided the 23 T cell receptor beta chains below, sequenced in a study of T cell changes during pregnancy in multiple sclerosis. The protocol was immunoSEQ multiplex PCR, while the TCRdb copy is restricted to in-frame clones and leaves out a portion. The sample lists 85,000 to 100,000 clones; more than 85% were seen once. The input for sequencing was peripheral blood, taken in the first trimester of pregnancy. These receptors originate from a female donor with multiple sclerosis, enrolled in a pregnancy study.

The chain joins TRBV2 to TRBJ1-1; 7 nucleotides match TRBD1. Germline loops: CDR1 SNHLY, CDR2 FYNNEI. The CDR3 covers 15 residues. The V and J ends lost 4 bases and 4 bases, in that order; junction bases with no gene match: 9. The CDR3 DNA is TGTGCCAGCAGTGCAGTAGGGGGCAGGCTCACTGAAGCTTTCTTT. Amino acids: CASSAVGGRLTEAFF.

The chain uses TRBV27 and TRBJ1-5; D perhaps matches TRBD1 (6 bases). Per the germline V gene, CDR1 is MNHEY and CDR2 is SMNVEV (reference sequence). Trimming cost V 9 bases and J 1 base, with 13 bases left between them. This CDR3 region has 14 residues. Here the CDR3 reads CASRRGQSNQPQHF. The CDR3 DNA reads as TGTGCCAGTAGACGGGGACAAAGCAATCAGCCCCAGCATTTT.

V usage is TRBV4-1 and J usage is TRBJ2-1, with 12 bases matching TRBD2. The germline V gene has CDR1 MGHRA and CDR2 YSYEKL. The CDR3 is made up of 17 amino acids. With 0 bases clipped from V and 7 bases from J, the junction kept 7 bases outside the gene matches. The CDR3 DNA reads TGCGCCAGCAGCCAAGATAATCAACTAGCGGGAGGTAATGAGCAGTTCTTC. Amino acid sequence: CASSQDNQLAGGNEQFF.

CDR3 coding DNA: TGCGCCAGCAGCTTGGAACAGGGGGGACAGCCCCAGCATTTT. Residues: CASSLEQGGQPQHF. The chain is built from TRBV5-1 and TRBJ1-5, with 8 bases fitting TRBD1. Germline V gene data show CDR1 as SGHRS and CDR2 as YFSETQ. The CDR3 runs to 14 residues. V trimming: 0 bases; J trimming: 7 bases; junction bases outside the gene matches: 3.

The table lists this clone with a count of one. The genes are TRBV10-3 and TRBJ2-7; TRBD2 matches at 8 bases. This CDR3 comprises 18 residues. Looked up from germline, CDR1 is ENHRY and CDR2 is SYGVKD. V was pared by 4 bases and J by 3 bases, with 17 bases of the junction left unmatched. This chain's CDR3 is CAISVLLTGTSSIYEQYF. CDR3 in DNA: TGTGCCATCAGTGTCCTCCTGACCGGGACTAGTTCAATCTACGAGCAGTACTTC.

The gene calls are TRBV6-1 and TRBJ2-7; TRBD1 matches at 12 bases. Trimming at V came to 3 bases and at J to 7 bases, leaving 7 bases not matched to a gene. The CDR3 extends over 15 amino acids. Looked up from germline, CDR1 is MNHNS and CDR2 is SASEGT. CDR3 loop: CASSEPGQGAWEQYF. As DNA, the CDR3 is TGTGCCAGCAGTGAGCCGGGACAGGGGGCCTGGGAGCAGTACTTC.

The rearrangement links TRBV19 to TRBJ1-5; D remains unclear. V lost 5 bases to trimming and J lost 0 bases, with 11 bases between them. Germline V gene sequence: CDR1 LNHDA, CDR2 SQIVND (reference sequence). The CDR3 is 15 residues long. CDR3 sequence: CASSVTLISNQPQHF. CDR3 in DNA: TGTGCCAGTAGTGTAACGCTAATTAGCAATCAGCCCCAGCATTTT.

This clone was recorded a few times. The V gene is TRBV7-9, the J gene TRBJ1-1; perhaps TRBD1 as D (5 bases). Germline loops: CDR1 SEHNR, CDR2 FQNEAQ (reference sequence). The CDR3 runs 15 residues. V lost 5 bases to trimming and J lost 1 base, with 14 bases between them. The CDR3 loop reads CASSPSGGANTEAFF. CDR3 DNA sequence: TGTGCCAGCAGCCCCTCGGGAGGGGCGAACACTGAAGCTTTCTTT.

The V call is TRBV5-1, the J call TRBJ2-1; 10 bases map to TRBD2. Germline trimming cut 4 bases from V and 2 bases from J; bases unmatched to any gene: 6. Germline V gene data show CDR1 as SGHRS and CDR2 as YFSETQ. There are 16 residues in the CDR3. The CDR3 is CASSPFSGGTYNEQFF. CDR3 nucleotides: TGCGCCAGCAGCCCATTTAGCGGGGGGACCTACAATGAGCAGTTCTTC.

CDR3 in amino acids: CSVKMTGELDEQYF. For the CDR3, the DNA is TGCAGCGTCAAAATGACAGGGGAACTGGACGAGCAGTACTTC. The V gene is TRBV29-1, the J gene TRBJ2-7, with 8 bases fitting TRBD1. V dropped 6 bases and J dropped 5; count of bases not matched to a gene: 12. The CDR3 has 14 amino acids. CDR1 is SQVTM and CDR2 is ANQGSEA in the germline V gene.

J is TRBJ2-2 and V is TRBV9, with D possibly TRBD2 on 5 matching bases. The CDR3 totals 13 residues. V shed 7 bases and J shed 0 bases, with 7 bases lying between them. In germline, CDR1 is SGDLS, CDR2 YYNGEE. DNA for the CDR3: TGTGCCAGCCGCGGGCCGAACACCGGGGAGCTGTTTTTT. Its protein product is CASRGPNTGELFF.

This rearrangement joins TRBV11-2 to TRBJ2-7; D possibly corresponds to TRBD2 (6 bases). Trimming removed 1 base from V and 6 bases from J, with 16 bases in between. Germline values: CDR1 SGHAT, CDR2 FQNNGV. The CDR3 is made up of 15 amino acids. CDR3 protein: CASSLGSGTSGEQYF. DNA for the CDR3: TGTGCCAGCAGCTTAGGGTCGGGGACTTCGGGCGAGCAGTACTTC.

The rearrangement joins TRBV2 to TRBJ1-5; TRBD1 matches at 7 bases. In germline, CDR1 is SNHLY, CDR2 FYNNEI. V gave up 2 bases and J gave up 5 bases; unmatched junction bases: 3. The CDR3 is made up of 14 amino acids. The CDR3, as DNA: TGTGCCAGCAGTGAACCAGACAGGGATCAGCCCCAGCATTTT. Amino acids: CASSEPDRDQPQHF.

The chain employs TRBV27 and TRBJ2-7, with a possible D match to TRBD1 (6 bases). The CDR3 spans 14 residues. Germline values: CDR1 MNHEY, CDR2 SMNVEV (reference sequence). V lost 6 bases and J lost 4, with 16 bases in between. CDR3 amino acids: CASRGPGRGYEQYF. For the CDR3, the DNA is TGTGCCAGCAGGGGCCCGGGCAGGGGATACGAGCAGTACTTC.

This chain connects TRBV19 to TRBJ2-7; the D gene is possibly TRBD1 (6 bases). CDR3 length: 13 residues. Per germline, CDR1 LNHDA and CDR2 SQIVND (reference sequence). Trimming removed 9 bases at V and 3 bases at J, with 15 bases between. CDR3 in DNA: TGTGCCAGCAACCGTGGGGGCGACTACGAGCAGTACTTC. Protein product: CASNRGGDYEQYF.

DNA for the CDR3: TGCGCCAGCAGCTTGAGGGGTGACACAGATACGCAGTATTTT. Translated: CASSLRGDTDTQYF. The V call is TRBV5-1, the J call TRBJ2-3; a possible D gene is TRBD1 (5 bases). The CDR3 has 14 residues. Germline V gene lookup returns CDR1 SGHRS and CDR2 YFSETQ. Trimming shortened V by 1 base and J by 2 bases, and 8 bases separated the two germline ends.

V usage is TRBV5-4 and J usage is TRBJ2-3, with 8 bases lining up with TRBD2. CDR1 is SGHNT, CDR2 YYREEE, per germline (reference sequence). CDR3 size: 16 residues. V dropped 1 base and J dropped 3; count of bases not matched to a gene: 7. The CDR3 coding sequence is TGTGCCAGCAGCTTGAAGAGGGAGCGGGGGACAGATACGCAGTATTTT. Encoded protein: CASSLKRERGTDTQYF.

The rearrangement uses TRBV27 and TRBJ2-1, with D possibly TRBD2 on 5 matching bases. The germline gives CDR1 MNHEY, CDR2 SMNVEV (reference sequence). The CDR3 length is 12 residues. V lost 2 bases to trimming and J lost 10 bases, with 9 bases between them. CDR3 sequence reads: CASSLLTGEQFF. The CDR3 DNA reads TGTGCCAGCAGTTTACTAACGGGGGAGCAGTTCTTC.

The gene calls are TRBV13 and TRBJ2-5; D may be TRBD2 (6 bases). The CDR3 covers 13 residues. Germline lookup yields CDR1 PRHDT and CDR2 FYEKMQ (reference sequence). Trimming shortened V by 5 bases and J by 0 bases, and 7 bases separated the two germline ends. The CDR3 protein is CASSGDYQETQYF. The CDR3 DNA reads TGTGCCAGCAGCGGGGACTACCAAGAGACCCAGTACTTC. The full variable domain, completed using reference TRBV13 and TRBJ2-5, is AAGVIQSPRHLIKEKRETATLKCYPIPRHDTVYWYQQGPGQDPQFLISFYEKMQSDKGSIPDRFSAQQFSDYHSELNMSSLELGDSALYFCASSGDYQETQYFGPGTRLLVL.

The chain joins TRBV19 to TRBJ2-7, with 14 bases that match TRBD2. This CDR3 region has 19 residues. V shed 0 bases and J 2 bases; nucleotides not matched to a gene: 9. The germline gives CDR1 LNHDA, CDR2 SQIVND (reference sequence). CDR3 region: CASSIDKSGTSGSTYEQYF. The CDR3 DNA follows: TGTGCCAGTAGTATAGATAAGAGCGGGACTAGCGGGAGTACCTACGAGCAGTACTTC.

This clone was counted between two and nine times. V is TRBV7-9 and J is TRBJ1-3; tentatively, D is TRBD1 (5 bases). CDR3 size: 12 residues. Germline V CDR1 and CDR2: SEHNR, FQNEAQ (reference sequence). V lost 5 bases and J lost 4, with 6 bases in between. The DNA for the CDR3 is TGTGCCAGCAGCCGACAGGGAAACACCATATATTTT. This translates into CASSRQGNTIYF.

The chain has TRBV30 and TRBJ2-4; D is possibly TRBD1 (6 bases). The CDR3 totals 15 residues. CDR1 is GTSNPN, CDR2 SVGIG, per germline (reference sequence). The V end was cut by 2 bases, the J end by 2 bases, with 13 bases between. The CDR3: CAWSLFTGTKNIQYF. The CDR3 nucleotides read TGTGCCTGGAGTCTCTTTACAGGGACCAAAAACATTCAGTACTTC.

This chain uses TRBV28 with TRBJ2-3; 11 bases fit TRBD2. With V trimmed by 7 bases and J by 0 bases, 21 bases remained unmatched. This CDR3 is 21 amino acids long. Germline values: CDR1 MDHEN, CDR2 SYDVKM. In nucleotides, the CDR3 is TGTGCCAGCACCACCCTTATAACGACTAGCGGGACCCCAACTAGCACAGATACGCAGTATTTT. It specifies CASTTLITTSGTPTSTDTQYF. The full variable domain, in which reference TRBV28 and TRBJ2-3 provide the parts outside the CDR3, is DVKVTQSSRYLVKRTGEKVFLECVQDMDHENMFWYRQDPGLGLRLIYFSYDVKMKEKGDIPEGYSVSREKKERFSLILESASTNQTSMYLCASTTLITTSGTPTSTDTQYFGPGTRLTVL.